The T cell receptor (beta chain) under discussion was sequenced for a study of blood T cell repertoires in COVID-19. Some clones are missing from TCRdb's copy, which holds only in-frame ones; the method was immunoSEQ multiplex PCR. The table lists just under 350,000 clones, more than 75% of them singletons. This clone was counted a single time. Trimming stripped 5 bases from V and 0 bases from J, with 14 bases between. The CDR3 has 16 residues. The germline CDR1 and CDR2 sequences are SGHTA and FQGNSA. This receptor was identified in a woman aged 45-65 years with COVID-19, enrolled during active disease. V usage is TRBV7-2 and J usage is TRBJ2-4, with a weak D call TRBD2 (5 bases). Sequencing was carried out using peripheral blood. CDR3 sequence reads: CASSPKRILAKNIQYF. The CDR3 region has the DNA TGTGCCAGCAGCCCCAAGCGGATTTTAGCCAAAAACATTCAGTACTTC.